This T cell receptor (beta chain) was sequenced for a study of shared clonotypes between healthy human individuals. Profiling relied on immunoSEQ multiplex PCR, and the TCRdb table lists in-frame clones only, not all of them. This sample carries over 2 million clones, over 85% of them seen once, and the ten largest clones take 1.1%. The CDR3 runs to 16 residues. The germline V gene has CDR1 SEHNR and CDR2 FQNEAQ (reference sequence). V lost 4 bases and J 3 bases, leaving 17 bases between the germline ends. Terminally differentiated effector memory CD45RA+ cells were excluded from the naive CD8 cells, which were CD45RO-negative and positively selected for CCR7.

The V call is TRBV7-9, the J call TRBJ2-3, with D perhaps being TRBD1 or TRBD2 (5 bases each). The sequencing input was naive CD8+ T cells sorted from blood. The source of this sequence is a man between 18 and 35 years old in good health. This CDR3 is CASSSLGEGRTDTQYF. The CDR3 DNA follows: TGTGCCAGCAGCTCCCTCGGTGAGGGGCGGACAGATACGCAGTATTTT.